This record covers a single T cell receptor beta chain. The sample originates from a study of blood T cell repertoires in COVID-19. The data were produced by immunoSEQ multiplex PCR, yet TCRdb's version contains in-frame clones alone and is incomplete. The table records over 25,000 clones, 90% to 95% of them present only once. V was trimmed by 4 bases and J by 0 bases, leaving 12 bases between them. The CDR3 consists of 16 residues. In germline, CDR1 is MGHRA, CDR2 YSYEKL. This TCR was sampled from a human donor with active COVID-19. The donor label of this sample is uncertain. The sample consisted of peripheral blood. The J gene is TRBJ1-4, the V gene TRBV4-1; possibly TRBD1 for D (5 bases). This CDR3 reads CASSRSGHPTNEKLFF. As DNA, the CDR3 is TGCGCCAGCAGCCGGTCAGGACACCCAACTAATGAAAAACTGTTTTTT.